This T cell receptor (beta chain) was recorded in a study of blood T cells in healthy people across ages. As for the study in general: Template switching captured about one barcoded beta molecule per two T cells. General study findings and limits: A greater number of naive CD4+ cells and higher diversity distinguished long-lived donors from aged donors.

Extractions gave at least 5 micrograms of total RNA per sample. For the second PCR, which ran for 7 to 11 cycles, a sample-barcoded 5' primer and a J-beta primer mix were used. TCRdb passed the 5' RACE reads through MiXCR, listing each CDR3 protein once. The repertoire holds roughly 2 million distinct CDR3 sequences, with 49% as singletons. CDR1 is MNHEY and CDR2 is SVGAGI in the germline V gene. Trimming left V 5 bases short and J 0 bases short, with 13 bases between. This CDR3 is 15 amino acids long. In regard to this clonotype: The antigen is not known.

The clonotype comes from a woman aged 40-49 years in good health. The sample taken for sequencing was blood. The rearrangement joins TRBV6-5 to TRBJ2-5; D could derive from TRBD1 or TRBD2 (5 bases each). As DNA, the CDR3 is TGTGCCAGCAGTGGAGGTACAGGTGACCAAGAGACCCAGTACTTC. This translates into CASSGGTGDQETQYF.